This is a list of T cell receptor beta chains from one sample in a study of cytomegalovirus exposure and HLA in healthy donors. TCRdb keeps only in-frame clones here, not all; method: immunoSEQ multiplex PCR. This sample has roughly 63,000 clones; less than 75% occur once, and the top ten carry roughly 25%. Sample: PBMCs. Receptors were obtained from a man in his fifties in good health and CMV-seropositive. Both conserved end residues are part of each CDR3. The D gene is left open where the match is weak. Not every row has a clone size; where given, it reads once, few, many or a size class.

CDR3nt: TGTGCCAGCAGCCGCAAGACAGGGAAACAGTTCTTC; CDR3aa: CASSRKTGKQFF; d_gene: TRBD1; v_gene: TRBV27; j_gene: TRBJ2-1; abundance: NA
CDR3nt: TGTGCCACCAGCAGAGCGCAGGGAAACAATCAGCCCCAGCATTTT; CDR3aa: CATSRAQGNNQPQHF; d_gene: NA; v_gene: TRBV15; j_gene: TRBJ1-5; abundance: NA
CDR3nt: TGTGCCAGCAGTTTTGGGGGGGCGGCGGAGACCCAGTACTTC; CDR3aa: CASSFGGAAETQYF; d_gene: NA; v_gene: TRBV6-5; j_gene: TRBJ2-5; abundance: few
CDR3nt: TGTGCCACTCCGGGGACTGGGGCCAACGTCCTGACTTTC; CDR3aa: CATPGTGANVLTF; d_gene: NA; v_gene: TRBV10-3; j_gene: TRBJ2-6; abundance: NA
CDR3nt: TGTGCCAGCAGTCTCCTCAGGGGTGGCACTGAAGCTTTCTTT; CDR3aa: CASSLLRGGTEAFF; d_gene: NA; v_gene: TRBV27; j_gene: TRBJ1-1; abundance: NA
CDR3nt: TGTGCCAGTAGTACCTTCGGGTCGGCTGAAGCTTTCTTT; CDR3aa: CASSTFGSAEAFF; d_gene: NA; v_gene: TRBV19; j_gene: TRBJ1-1; abundance: NA
CDR3nt: TGTGCCTGGAGTCCCACTTTCGGTGGCTACACCTTC; CDR3aa: CAWSPTFGGYTF; d_gene: NA; v_gene: TRBV30; j_gene: TRBJ1-2; abundance: once
CDR3nt: TGTGCCTGGAGTGTAGGACTCATTAGCACAGATACGCAGTATTTT; CDR3aa: CAWSVGLISTDTQYF; d_gene: NA; v_gene: TRBV30; j_gene: TRBJ2-3; abundance: NA
CDR3nt: TGTGCCAGCAGCAAAAGAGGGGGCGGGCCGGACACTGAAGCTTTCTTT; CDR3aa: CASSKRGGGPDTEAFF; d_gene: NA; v_gene: TRBV21-1; j_gene: TRBJ1-1; abundance: NA
CDR3nt: TGTGCCAGCAGCTTAGCGGGGGCGGGTGAAGCTTTCTTT; CDR3aa: CASSLAGAGEAFF; d_gene: NA; v_gene: TRBV7-8; j_gene: TRBJ1-1; abundance: NA